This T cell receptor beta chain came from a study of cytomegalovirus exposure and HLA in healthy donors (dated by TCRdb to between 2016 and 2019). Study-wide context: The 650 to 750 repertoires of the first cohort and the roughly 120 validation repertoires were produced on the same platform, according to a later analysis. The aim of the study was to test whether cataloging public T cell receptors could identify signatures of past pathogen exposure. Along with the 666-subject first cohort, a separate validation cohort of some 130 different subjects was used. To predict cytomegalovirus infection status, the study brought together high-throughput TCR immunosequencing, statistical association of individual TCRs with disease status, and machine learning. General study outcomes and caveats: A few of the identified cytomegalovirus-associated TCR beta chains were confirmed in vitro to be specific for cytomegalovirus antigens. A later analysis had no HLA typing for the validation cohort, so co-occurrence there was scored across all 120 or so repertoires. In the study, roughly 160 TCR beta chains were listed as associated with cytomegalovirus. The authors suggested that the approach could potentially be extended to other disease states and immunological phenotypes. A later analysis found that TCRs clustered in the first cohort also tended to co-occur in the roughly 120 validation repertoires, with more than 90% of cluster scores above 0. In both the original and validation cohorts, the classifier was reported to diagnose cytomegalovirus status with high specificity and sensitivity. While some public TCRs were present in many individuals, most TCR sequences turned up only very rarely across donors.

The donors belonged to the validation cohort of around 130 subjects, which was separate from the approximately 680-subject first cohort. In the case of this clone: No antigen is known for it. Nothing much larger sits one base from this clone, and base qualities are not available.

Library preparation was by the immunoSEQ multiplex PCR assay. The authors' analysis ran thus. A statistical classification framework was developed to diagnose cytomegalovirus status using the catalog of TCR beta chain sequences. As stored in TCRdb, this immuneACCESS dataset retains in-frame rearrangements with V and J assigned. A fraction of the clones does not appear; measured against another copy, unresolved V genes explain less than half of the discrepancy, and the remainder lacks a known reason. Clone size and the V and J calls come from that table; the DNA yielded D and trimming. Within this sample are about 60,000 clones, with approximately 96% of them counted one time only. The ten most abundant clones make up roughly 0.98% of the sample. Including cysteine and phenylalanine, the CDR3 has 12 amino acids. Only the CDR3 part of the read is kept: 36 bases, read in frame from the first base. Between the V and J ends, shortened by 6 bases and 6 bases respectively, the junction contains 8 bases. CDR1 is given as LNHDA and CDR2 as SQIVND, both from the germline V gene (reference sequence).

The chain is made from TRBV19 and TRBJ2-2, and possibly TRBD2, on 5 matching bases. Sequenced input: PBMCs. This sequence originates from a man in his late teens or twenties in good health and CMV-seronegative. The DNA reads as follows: TGTGCCAGTAGCAGCGGAGCCGGGGAGCTGTTTTTT. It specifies CASSSGAGELFF.